This T cell receptor (beta chain) emerged from a study of a mutant IDH1 vaccine in newly diagnosed glioma. Specified time point: week 23, last vaccination. Mutant IDH1 20-mer peptide, at 300 ug, made up each vaccine dose, with topical imiquimod. Germline V lookup: CDR1 PRHDT, CDR2 FYEKMQ (reference sequence). Trimming took 5 bases from V and 2 from J; bases not matched to a gene: 15. The CDR3 sequence is 17 residues long. Libraries were prepared by immunoSEQ multiplex PCR; TCRdb keeps only in-frame clonotypes and omits some of them. The sample has some 60,000 clones, 87% seen once. Regarding this clone: Antigen unknown.

This chain uses TRBV13 with TRBJ2-7; 7 bases line up with TRBD1. The specimen was PBMCs, collected from a glioma patient whose treatment included an IDH1 peptide vaccine. The receptor was derived from a man aged 40-49 years with glioma. Here the CDR3 DNA reads TGTGCCAGCAGCACTTCCCCGGAACAGGGGTTCGCCTACGAGCAGTACTTC. Translation: CASSTSPEQGFAYEQYF.